This entry lists 23 T cell receptor beta chains sequenced from one sample in a study of T cell responses to AZD1222 COVID-19 vaccine. Sequenced by immunoSEQ multiplex PCR; TCRdb stores in-frame clones only, minus some. The sample includes approximately 170,000 clones, 87% seen only once; the top ten take less than 1.3%. The sample was peripheral blood, taken 28 days after the second AZD1222 dose. These receptors originate from an adult who received the AZD1222 COVID-19 vaccine.

CDR3 in DNA: TGTGCCAGCAGCCATTATGCCGGGGGCAATCCAAAAGCTTTCTTT. Its translation is CASSHYAGGNPKAFF. The chain is built from TRBV3-1 (or the pseudogene TRBV3-2) and TRBJ1-1, with D perhaps TRBD1 (6 bases). The CDR3 has 15 amino acids. Trimming cost V 3 bases and J 9 bases, with 20 bases left between them. Germline CDR1 reads LGHDT; CDR2 reads YNNKEL (reference sequence).

The chain recombines TRBV5-4 with TRBJ1-2; 7 bases line up with TRBD1. Germline assignment: CDR1 SGHNT and CDR2 YYREEE (reference sequence). The length of the CDR3 is 17 residues. Unmatched junction bases numbered 11, after V lost 0 bases and J lost 3 bases. CDR3 region: CASSLAVSGGGDYGYTF. CDR3 nucleotide sequence: TGTGCCAGCAGCTTGGCAGTGTCAGGGGGAGGGGACTATGGCTACACCTTC.

V and J are TRBV5-3 and TRBJ2-7; 8 nucleotides match TRBD1. TRBV5-3 is filed as an ORF, its function uncertain. This CDR3 region has 16 residues. V gave up 1 base and J gave up 3 bases; unmatched junction bases: 9. CDR3 protein: CARSLSPGQANYEQYF. The CDR3 coding sequence is TGTGCCAGAAGCTTGTCCCCGGGACAGGCTAACTACGAGCAGTACTTC.

This clone was seen a handful of times. The chain is built from TRBV6-5 and TRBJ1-2; D unclear. The CDR3 runs to 15 residues. Per the germline V gene, CDR1 is MNHEY and CDR2 is SVGAGI. The V gene lost 8 bases and the J gene lost 4 bases, with 20 bases spanning the gap. The CDR3 DNA follows: TGTGCCAGCCAAGATCCGGTAGGCTCGAGCTATGGCTACACCTTC. Translating it yields CASQDPVGSSYGYTF.

The chain uses TRBV12-5 and TRBJ1-5; D possibly corresponds to TRBD1 (5 bases). From germline, CDR1 is LGHNT and CDR2 FRNRAP. V shed 1 base and J shed 1 base, with 8 bases lying between them. The CDR3 has 15 amino acids. The CDR3, as DNA: TGTGCTAGTGGTTTGGAGGGGCTGAGCAATCAGCCCCAGCATTTT. As protein: CASGLEGLSNQPQHF.

The chain has TRBV3-1 (or the pseudogene TRBV3-2) and TRBJ2-2; D is tentatively TRBD1 or TRBD2 (5 bases each). This CDR3 has 17 amino acids. Germline V gene data show CDR1 as LGHDT and CDR2 as YNNKEL (reference sequence). Trimming cost V 1 base and J 1 base, with 13 bases left between them. DNA of the CDR3: TGTGCCAGCAGCCAAGTGTGGGGGAGCCGGAACACCGGGGAGCTGTTTTTT. Translated, it gives CASSQVWGSRNTGELFF.

The rearrangement uses TRBV5-5 and TRBJ2-4; no clear D gene. This CDR3 contains 15 residues. CDR1 is SGHKS, CDR2 YYEKEE, per germline (reference sequence). V lost 3 bases and J 0 bases, leaving 10 bases between the germline ends. The DNA for the CDR3 is TGTGCCAGCAGCTCGTCATTGGTAGCCAAAAACATTCAGTACTTC. Its protein is CASSSSLVAKNIQYF.

CDR3 sequence (DNA): TGTGCCAGCAGCAAACTACCCAGACAGGGGGGCAATCAGCCCCAGCATTTT. Encoded protein: CASSKLPRQGGNQPQHF. The rearrangement uses TRBV2 and TRBJ1-5; TRBD1 agrees at 9 bases. The CDR3 has 17 amino acids. Germline CDR1 reads SNHLY; CDR2 reads FYNNEI. With V trimmed by 6 bases and J by 2 bases, 11 bases remained unmatched.

The CDR3 coding sequence is TGTGCCAGCAATGGGACAGGGGGTAAAAATCAGCCCCAGCATTTT. Its translation is CASNGTGGKNQPQHF. The chain joins TRBV6-4 to TRBJ1-5, with 11 bases aligning to TRBD1. The CDR3 sequence is 15 residues long. Trimming cost V 7 bases and J 4 bases; bases outside gene matches: 6. CDR1 is MRHNA and CDR2 is SNTAGT in the germline V gene.

This rearrangement joins TRBV2 to TRBJ2-5, with D tentatively TRBD1 or TRBD2 (6 bases each). Trimming removed 6 bases from V and 4 bases from J, with 12 bases in between. From germline, CDR1 is SNHLY and CDR2 FYNNEI. This CDR3 comprises 13 residues. The CDR3 region has the DNA TGTGCCAGCAGCCGGGGGCTTGGAGAGACCCAGTACTTC. Its protein product is CASSRGLGETQYF.

The chain links TRBV5-5 to TRBJ2-3; the D is unclear. Trimming shortened V by 0 bases and J by 4 bases, and 12 bases separated the two germline ends. CDR1 and CDR2 (germline): SGHKS, YYEKEE (reference sequence). The CDR3 spans 15 residues. The CDR3 reads CASSLGGRIADTQYF. CDR3 sequence (DNA): TGTGCCAGCAGCTTGGGAGGAAGGATCGCAGATACGCAGTATTTT.

V gene TRBV2 combines with J gene TRBJ1-6, with a possible D match to TRBD1 (5 bases). Between the trimmed V and J ends, which lost 3 bases and 10 bases, there was a span of 16 bases. This CDR3 has 15 residues. Looked up from germline, CDR1 is SNHLY and CDR2 is FYNNEI. CDR3 DNA: TGTGCCAGCAGTGATTCCGGGACCCCCGAATCACCCCTCCACTTT. Its protein product is CASSDSGTPESPLHF.

The CDR3 spells CASSQEIGTSGSYEQYF. In DNA form, the CDR3 reads TGCGCCAGCAGCCAAGAGATTGGGACTAGCGGTTCCTACGAGCAGTACTTC. The chain is built from TRBV4-3 and TRBJ2-7; TRBD2 matches at 11 bases. V was pared by 0 bases and J by 1 base, with 5 bases of the junction left unmatched. This CDR3 comprises 17 residues. The germline V gene encodes CDR1 LGHNA and CDR2 YSLEER.

The chain's CDR3 is CASSKGTPIGAFF. The CDR3 region has the DNA TGTGCCAGTAGTAAAGGGACCCCTATTGGAGCTTTCTTT. The chain employs TRBV19 and TRBJ1-1; weak D call: TRBD1 (5 bases). Germline V gene sequence: CDR1 LNHDA, CDR2 SQIVND (reference sequence). Between the trimmed V and J ends, which lost 4 bases and 10 bases, there was a span of 16 bases. This CDR3 is 13 amino acids long.

The chain links TRBV5-4 to TRBJ2-7, with D possibly TRBD2 on 5 matching bases. Germline V gene data show CDR1 as SGHNT and CDR2 as YYREEE (reference sequence). The CDR3 runs to 16 residues. V lost 4 bases and J lost 0, with 17 bases in between. The CDR3 reads CASSPDAGVSSYEQYF. CDR3 DNA: TGTGCCAGCAGCCCAGACGCGGGTGTGAGCTCCTACGAGCAGTACTTC. The full variable domain, with the rest looked up from reference TRBV5-4 and TRBJ2-7, is ETGVTQSPTHLIKTRGQQVTLRCSSQSGHNTVSWYQQALGQGPQFIFQYYREEENGRGNFPPRFSGLQFPNYSSELNVNALELDDSALYLCASSPDAGVSSYEQYFGPGTRLTVT.

In regard to this clone: At one end the junction does not follow the germline gene, possibly because of a read error. The chain uses TRBV7-8 and TRBJ1-3; 10 positions agree with TRBD1. Germline V lookup: CDR1 SGHVS, CDR2 FQNEAQ. CDR3 length equals 16 residues. The CDR3 DNA reads as TGTGCCAGCAGCTCCCGGGACAGGGGCTCTAGAAACACCATATATTTT. It specifies CASSSRDRGSRNTIYF.

The chain recombines TRBV5-5 with TRBJ1-2; D unclear. This CDR3 spans 15 amino acids. Germline CDR1 and CDR2: SGHKS and YYEKEE (reference sequence). Trimming cost V 4 bases and J 4 bases, with 17 bases left between them. The DNA for the CDR3 is TGTGCCAGCAGCCAGGTGGAGCAGGCGTTCTATGGCTACACCTTC. Translation gives CASSQVEQAFYGYTF.

The V and J genes are TRBV15 and TRBJ1-5; D is ambiguous. Per the germline V gene, CDR1 is LNHNV and CDR2 is YYDKDF (reference sequence). This CDR3 region has 17 residues. Trimming left V 0 bases short and J 0 bases short, with 12 bases between. The CDR3 DNA reads TGTGCCACCAGCAGAGATAGGGCCCTCGCTAGCAATCAGCCCCAGCATTTT. Protein sequence: CATSRDRALASNQPQHF.

The sample holds a few counts of this clone. The chain combines TRBV5-1 with TRBJ1-2, with D tentatively TRBD1 (5 bases). The germline V gene encodes CDR1 SGHRS and CDR2 YFSETQ. V gave up 4 bases and J gave up 3 bases, with 19 bases separating them. This CDR3 has 16 residues. The CDR3 here is CASSLNGGFVDYGYTF. CDR3 sequence (DNA): TGCGCCAGCAGCCTCAACGGGGGGTTTGTTGACTATGGCTACACCTTC.

The V and J genes are TRBV3-1 (or the pseudogene TRBV3-2) and TRBJ2-7; weak D call: TRBD1 (5 bases). CDR1 and CDR2 (germline): LGHDT, YNNKEL (reference sequence). Trimming stripped 3 bases from V and 6 bases from J, with 12 bases between. This CDR3 has 13 amino acids. The CDR3 nucleotides are TGTGCCAGCAGCCATGGCAGGGATGCCGAGCAGTACTTC. This sequence encodes CASSHGRDAEQYF.

This chain links TRBV11-2 with TRBJ2-1, with a weak D call TRBD1 (5 bases). Between the trimmed V and J ends, which lost 1 base and 6 bases, there was a span of 10 bases. This CDR3 has 14 residues. The germline V gene encodes CDR1 SGHAT and CDR2 FQNNGV. CDR3 region: CASSLARVRNEQFF. CDR3 bases: TGTGCCAGCAGCTTAGCCAGGGTACGCAATGAGCAGTTCTTC.

The chain is built from TRBV29-1 and TRBJ2-5; D is possibly TRBD2 (5 bases). Trimming pared 4 bases from V and 2 bases from J, leaving 11 bases between. The CDR3 extends over 13 amino acids. In germline, CDR1 is SQVTM, CDR2 ANQGSEA. CDR3 DNA: TGCAGCGTTGGGAACAGAGGGCAAGAGACCCAGTACTTC. Amino acid sequence: CSVGNRGQETQYF.

The chain links TRBV7-2 to TRBJ1-3; perhaps TRBD1 as D (6 bases). Trimming shortened V by 2 bases and J by 2 bases, and 16 bases separated the two germline ends. In germline, CDR1 is SGHTA, CDR2 FQGNSA. The CDR3 contains 17 residues. CDR3 residues: CASSLLARGVPGNTIYF. The CDR3 DNA is TGTGCCAGCAGCTTATTGGCCAGGGGAGTGCCTGGAAACACCATATATTTT.